The source of this T cell receptor (beta chain) is a study of early T cells in non-severe SARS-CoV-2 infection. TCRdb re-analysed the 5' RACE reads in MiXCR, keeping a single row per CDR3 protein. The sample yields 85,000 to 95,000 distinct CDR3 sequences, 14% to 15% seen once. V was cut by 2 bases and J by 4 bases, with 16 bases left in between. The CDR3 runs to 16 residues. Germline CDR1 reads LGHDT; CDR2 reads YNNKEL (reference sequence). This clonotype was recorded a few times. The sequenced sample was whole blood. J is TRBJ2-3 and V is TRBV3-1; D uncertain. The sequence came from an adult who was a healthcare worker with PCR-confirmed SARS-CoV-2 infection or an uninfected control (not recorded which). CDR3 sequence (DNA): TGTGCCAGCAGCCAAAGGAAATTCGATGGAGCAGATACGCAGTATTTT. Protein product: CASSQRKFDGADTQYF.